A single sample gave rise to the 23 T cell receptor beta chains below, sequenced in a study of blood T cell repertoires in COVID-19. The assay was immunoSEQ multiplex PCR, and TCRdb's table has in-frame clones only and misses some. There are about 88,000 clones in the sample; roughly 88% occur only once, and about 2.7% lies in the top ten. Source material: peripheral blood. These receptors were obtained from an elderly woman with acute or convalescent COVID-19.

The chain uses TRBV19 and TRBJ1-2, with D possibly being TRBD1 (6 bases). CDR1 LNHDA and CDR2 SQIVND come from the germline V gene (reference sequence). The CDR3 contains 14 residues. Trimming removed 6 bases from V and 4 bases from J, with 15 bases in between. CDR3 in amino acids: CASRRTETGYGYTF. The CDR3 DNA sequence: TGTGCCAGTAGGAGGACGGAGACAGGCTATGGCTACACCTTC.

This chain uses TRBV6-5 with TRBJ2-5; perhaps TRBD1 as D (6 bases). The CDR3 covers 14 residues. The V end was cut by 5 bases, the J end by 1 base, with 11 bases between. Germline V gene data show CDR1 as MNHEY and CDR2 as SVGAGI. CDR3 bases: TGTGCCAGCAGTCCCCCACAGGGCCAAGAGACCCAGTACTTC. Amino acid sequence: CASSPPQGQETQYF.

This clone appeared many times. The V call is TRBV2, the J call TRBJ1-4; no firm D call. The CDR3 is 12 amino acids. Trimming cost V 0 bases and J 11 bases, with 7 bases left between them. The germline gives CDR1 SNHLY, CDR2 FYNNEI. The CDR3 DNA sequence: TGTGCCAGCAGTGAAGCGCTGCGGAAACTGTTTTTT. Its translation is CASSEALRKLFF.

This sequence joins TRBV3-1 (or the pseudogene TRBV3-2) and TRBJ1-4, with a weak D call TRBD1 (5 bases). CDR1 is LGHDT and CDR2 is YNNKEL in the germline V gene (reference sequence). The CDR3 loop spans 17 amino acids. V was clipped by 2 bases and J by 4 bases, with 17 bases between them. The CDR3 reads CASSQIYGGTYNEKLFF. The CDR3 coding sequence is TGTGCCAGCAGCCAAATCTATGGGGGGACTTATAATGAAAAACTGTTTTTT.

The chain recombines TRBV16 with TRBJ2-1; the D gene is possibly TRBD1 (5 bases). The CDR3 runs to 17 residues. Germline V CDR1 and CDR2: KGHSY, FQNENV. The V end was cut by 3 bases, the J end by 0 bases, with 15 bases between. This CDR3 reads CASSHKIAGNSYNEQFF. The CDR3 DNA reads TGTGCCAGCAGCCACAAGATTGCAGGGAACTCCTACAATGAGCAGTTCTTC. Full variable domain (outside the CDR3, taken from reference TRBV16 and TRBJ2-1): GEEVAQTPKHLVRGEGQKAKLYCAPIKGHSYVFWYQQVLKNEFKFLISFQNENVFDETGMPKERFSAKCLPNSPCSLEIQATKLEDSAVYFCASSHKIAGNSYNEQFFGPGTRLTVL.

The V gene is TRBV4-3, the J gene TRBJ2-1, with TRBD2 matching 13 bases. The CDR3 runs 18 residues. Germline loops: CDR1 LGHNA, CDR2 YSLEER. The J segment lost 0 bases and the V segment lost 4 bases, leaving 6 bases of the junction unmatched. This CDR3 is CASSPRTSGRGSYNEQFF. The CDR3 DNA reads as TGCGCCAGCAGCCCTCGGACTAGCGGGAGAGGCTCCTACAATGAGCAGTTCTTC.

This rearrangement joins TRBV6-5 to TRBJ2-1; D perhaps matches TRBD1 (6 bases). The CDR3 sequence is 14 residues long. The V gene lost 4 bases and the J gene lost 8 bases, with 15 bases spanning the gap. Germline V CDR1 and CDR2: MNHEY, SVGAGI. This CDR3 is CASSSRGRGDEQFF. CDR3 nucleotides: TGTGCCAGCAGTTCCCGGGGCAGGGGAGATGAGCAGTTCTTC.

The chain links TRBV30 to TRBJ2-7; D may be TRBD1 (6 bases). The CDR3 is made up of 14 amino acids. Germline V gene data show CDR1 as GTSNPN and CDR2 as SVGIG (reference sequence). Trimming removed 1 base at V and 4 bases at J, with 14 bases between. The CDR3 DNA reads TGTGCCTGGAGTGCGGGGACAACAAAATACGAGCAGTACTTC. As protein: CAWSAGTTKYEQYF.

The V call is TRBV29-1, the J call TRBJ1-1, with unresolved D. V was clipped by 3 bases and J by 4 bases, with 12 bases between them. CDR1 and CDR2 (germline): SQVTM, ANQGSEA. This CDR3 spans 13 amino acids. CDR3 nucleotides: TGCAGCGTTGATTGGAGGGTATCCACTGAAGCTTTCTTT. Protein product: CSVDWRVSTEAFF.

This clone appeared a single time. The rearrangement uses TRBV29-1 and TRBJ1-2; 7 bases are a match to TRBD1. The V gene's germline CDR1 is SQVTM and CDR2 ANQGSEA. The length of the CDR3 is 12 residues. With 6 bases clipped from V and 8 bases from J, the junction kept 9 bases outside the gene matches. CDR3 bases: TGCAGCGTCGATCGGACAGGACTGGGCTACACCTTC. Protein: CSVDRTGLGYTF.

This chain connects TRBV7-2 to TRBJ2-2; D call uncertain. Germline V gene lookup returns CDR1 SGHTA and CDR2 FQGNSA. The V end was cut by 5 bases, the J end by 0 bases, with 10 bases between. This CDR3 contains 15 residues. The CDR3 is CASSVNTPNTGELFF. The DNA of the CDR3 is TGTGCCAGCAGCGTCAATACTCCGAACACCGGGGAGCTGTTTTTT.

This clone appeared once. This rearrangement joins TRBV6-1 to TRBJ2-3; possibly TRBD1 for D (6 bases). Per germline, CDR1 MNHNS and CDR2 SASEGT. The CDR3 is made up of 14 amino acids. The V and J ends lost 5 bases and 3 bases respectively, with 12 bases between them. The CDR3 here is CASSSRGSTDTQYF. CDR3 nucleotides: TGTGCCAGCAGTTCCAGGGGATCAACAGATACGCAGTATTTT.

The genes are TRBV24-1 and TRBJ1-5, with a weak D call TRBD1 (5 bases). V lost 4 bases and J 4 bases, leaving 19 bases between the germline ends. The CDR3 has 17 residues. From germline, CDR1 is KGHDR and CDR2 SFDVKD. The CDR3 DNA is TGTGCCACCAGTGACTCCGGACCAACTGGGACTAATCAGCCCCAGCATTTT. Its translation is CATSDSGPTGTNQPQHF.

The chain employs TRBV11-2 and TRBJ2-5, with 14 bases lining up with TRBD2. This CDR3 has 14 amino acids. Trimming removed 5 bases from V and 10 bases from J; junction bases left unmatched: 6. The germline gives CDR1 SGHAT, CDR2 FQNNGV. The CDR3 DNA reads TGTGCCAGCAGCCCCGGGACTAGCGGGAGAGACCAGTACTTC. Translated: CASSPGTSGRDQYF.

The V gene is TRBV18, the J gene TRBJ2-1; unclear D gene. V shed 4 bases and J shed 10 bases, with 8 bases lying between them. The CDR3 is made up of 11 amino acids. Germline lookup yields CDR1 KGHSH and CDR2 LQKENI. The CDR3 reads CASSLLAEQFF. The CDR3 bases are TGTGCCAGCTCACTTCTGGCCGAGCAGTTCTTC.

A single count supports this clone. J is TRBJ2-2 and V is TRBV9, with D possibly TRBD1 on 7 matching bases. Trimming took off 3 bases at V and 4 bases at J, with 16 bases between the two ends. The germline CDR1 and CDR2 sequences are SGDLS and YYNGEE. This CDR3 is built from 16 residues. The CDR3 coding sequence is TGTGCCAGCAGCGACGACCGACAGGGAGGCACCGGGGAGCTGTTTTTT. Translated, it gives CASSDDRQGGTGELFF.

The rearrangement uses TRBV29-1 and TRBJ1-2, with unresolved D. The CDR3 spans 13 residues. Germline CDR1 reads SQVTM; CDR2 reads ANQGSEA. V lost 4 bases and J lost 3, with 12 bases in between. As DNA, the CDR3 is TGCAGCGTTGCGGGCGGGAGGGACTATGGCTACACCTTC. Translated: CSVAGGRDYGYTF. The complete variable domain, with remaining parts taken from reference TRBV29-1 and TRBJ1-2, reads SAVISQKPSRDICQRGTSLTIQCQVDSQVTMMFWYRQQPGQSLTLIATANQGSEATYESGFVIDKFPISRPNLTFSTLTVSNMSPEDSSIYLCSVAGGRDYGYTFGSGTRLTVV.

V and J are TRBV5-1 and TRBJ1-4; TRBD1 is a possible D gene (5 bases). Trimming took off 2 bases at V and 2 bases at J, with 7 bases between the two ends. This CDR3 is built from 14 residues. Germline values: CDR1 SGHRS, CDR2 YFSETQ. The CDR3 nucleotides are TGCGCCAGCAGCTTCAGGGCGACTAATGAAAAACTGTTTTTT. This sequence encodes CASSFRATNEKLFF.

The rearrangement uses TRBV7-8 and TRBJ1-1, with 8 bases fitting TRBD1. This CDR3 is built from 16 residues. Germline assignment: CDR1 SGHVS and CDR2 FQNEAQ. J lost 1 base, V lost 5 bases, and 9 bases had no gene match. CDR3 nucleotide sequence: TGTGCCAGCAGCCCCGCGGGGGGGACAGGGAACACTGAAGCTTTCTTT. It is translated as CASSPAGGTGNTEAFF.

CDR3 region: CASSQRQSLNTEAFF. Written as DNA, the CDR3 is TGTGCCAGCAGCCAGCGACAGAGTTTGAACACTGAAGCTTTCTTT. This chain links TRBV7-2 with TRBJ1-1; perhaps TRBD1 as D (5 bases). Trimming shortened V by 5 bases and J by 0 bases, and 13 bases separated the two germline ends. This CDR3 spans 15 amino acids. CDR1 is SGHTA and CDR2 is FQGNSA in the germline V gene. The entire variable domain, with the rest obtained from reference TRBV7-2 and TRBJ1-1, is as follows: GAGVSQSPSNKVTEKGKDVELRCDPISGHTALYWYRQSLGQGLEFLIYFQGNSAPDKSGLPSDRFSAERTGGSVSTLTIQRTQQEDSAVYLCASSQRQSLNTEAFFGQGTRLTVV.

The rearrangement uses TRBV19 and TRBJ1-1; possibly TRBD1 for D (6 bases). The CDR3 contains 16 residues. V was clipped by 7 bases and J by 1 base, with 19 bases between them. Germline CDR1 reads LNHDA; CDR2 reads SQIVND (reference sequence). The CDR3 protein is CASTAGAGRTNTEAFF. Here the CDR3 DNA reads TGTGCCAGTACCGCGGGGGCAGGCAGGACGAACACTGAAGCTTTCTTT.

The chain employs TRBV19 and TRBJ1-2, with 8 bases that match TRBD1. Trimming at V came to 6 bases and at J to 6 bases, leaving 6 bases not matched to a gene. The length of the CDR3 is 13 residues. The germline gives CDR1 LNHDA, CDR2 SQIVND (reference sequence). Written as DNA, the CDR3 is TGTGCCAGTAGCCCGACAGGGGAGGATGGCTACACCTTC. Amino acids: CASSPTGEDGYTF.

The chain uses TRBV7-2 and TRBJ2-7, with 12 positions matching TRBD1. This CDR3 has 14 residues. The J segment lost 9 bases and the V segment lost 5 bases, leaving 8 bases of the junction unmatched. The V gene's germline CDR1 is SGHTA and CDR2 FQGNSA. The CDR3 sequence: CASSAYGTGGAQYF. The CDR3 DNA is TGTGCCAGCAGCGCGTATGGGACAGGGGGCGCGCAGTACTTC.